Following are 10 T cell receptor delta chains from one sample sequenced in a study of γδ T cells in repeated Plasmodium falciparum infection. Bulk repertoires came from Vgamma9/Vdelta2+ or Vdelta2-negative gammadelta T cells flow-sorted from PBMC. TCRdb redid the clone calls on the multiplex PCR reads with CATT. The table includes under 60,000 delta-chain clones, 1.6% detected once. Sequenced material: gamma-delta T cells from blood. The receptors derive from a pool of human donors (malaria-infected and uninfected, not separated).

This clone was recorded a few times. TCRdb's protein for this DNA is that of a much larger clone and differs from the translation at residue 17, likely a read error; the protein shown is the DNA translation. V and J are TRDV1 and TRDJ1; 12 nucleotides align to TRDD3. TCRdb offers no J gene call, so here the DNA was matched to germline to obtain one. There are 21 residues in the CDR3. Trimming removed 1 base from V and 9 bases from J; junction bases left unmatched: 24. Per the germline V gene, CDR1 is TSWWSYY and CDR2 is QGS. Written as DNA, the CDR3 is TGTGCTCTTGGGGAACATTCATTCTTCCTACGATTACTGGGGGATACTGTTCAACTCATCTTT. Protein sequence: CALGEHSFFLRLLGDTVQLIF.

This clone was detected only a few times. TCRdb's protein for this DNA is that of a much larger clone and differs from the translation at residue 11, likely a read error; the protein shown is the DNA translation. The V gene is TRDV1, the J gene TRDJ1; TRDD3 matches 7 bases. No J gene was available from TCRdb, and it was assigned here by a germline match of the DNA. Germline CDR1 TSWWSYY, CDR2 QGS. The CDR3 totals 17 residues. J was trimmed by 5 bases and V by 2 bases; bases with no gene match: 14. CDR3 nucleotide sequence: TGTGCTCTTGGGGAATACAGCCTGGGATACTCCCGGGATAAACTCATCTTT. It specifies CALGEYSLGYSRDKLIF.

Concerning this clone: The TCRdb protein comes from a much larger clone and disagrees with this DNA's translation at residue 5, likely due to a read error; the protein given here is derived from the DNA. V is TRDV1 and J is TRDJ1; 8 bases line up with TRDD3. V shed 4 bases and J 1 base; nucleotides not matched to a gene: 20. Germline V gives CDR1 TSWWSYY, CDR2 QGS. The CDR3 loop spans 20 amino acids. In DNA form, the CDR3 reads TGTGCTCTTGGGGGACCCAGCCCTCCCAAATACTGGGGGCTCACCGATAAACTCATCTTT. Its translation is CALGGPSPPKYWGLTDKLIF.

To note about this clone: A single base is all that separates this from a far larger clone, so a read error is likely. The sample contains more than one DNA sequence encoding this CDR3. The V gene corresponds to TRDV1; no J gene was called; the DNA was not compared with TRDD3, the D call given in the table. The germline gives CDR1 TSWWSYY, CDR2 QGS. The CDR3 loop spans 24 amino acids. The CDR3 nucleotides are TGTGCTCTTGGGGAAGGGGAAGGAACGGTCATTCCAGTACTGGGGATTGCCTGCACCGATAAGCTCATCTTT. Its protein product is CALGEGEGTVIPVLGIACTDKLIF.

This clone came up a few times. A read error likely explains this, since a far larger clone differs by one base. Additional DNA sequences in this sample encode the identical CDR3. The CDR3 loop is CACDTVPGALGDTNDKLIF. The CDR3 nucleotides are TGTGCCTGTGACACTGTCCCGGGGGCTCTGGGGGATACGAACGATAAACTCATCTTT. The V call is TRDV2, the J call TRDJ1; 12 bases line up with TRDD3. TCRdb is silent on the J gene; assignment here came from matching the DNA to germline. This CDR3 is 19 amino acids long. The V segment lost 1 base and the J segment 4 bases; nucleotides outside the gene matches: 15. Germline V CDR1 and CDR2: GEAIGNYY, EKD.

This clone was recorded a few times. This DNA translates differently at residue 3 from the TCRdb protein, which is that of a much larger clone; a read error is likely, and the protein shown is the DNA's own translation. The chain has TRDV1 and TRDJ1; TRDD3 agrees at 13 bases. The J gene, not given by TCRdb, was assigned here from a germline match of the nucleotide sequence. Losses at the gene ends were 10 bases for V and 0 bases for J; bases not matched to a gene: 23. The length of the CDR3 is 21 residues. Germline V gene lookup returns CDR1 TSWWSYY and CDR2 QGS. The CDR3 DNA is TGTGCTCATGGCAAACGGTCCAACTGGGGGATACGAGGGGGGTACACCGATAAACTCATCTTT. It encodes CAHGKRSNWGIRGGYTDKLIF.

About this clone: Translating this DNA gives a protein that differs at residue 6 from the TCRdb one, which belongs to a much larger clone; a read error is likely, and the protein shown is this translation. The chain uses TRDV1 and TRDJ1; 12 bases line up with TRDD3. The CDR3 is 26 amino acids. Per the germline V gene, CDR1 is TSWWSYY and CDR2 is QGS. CDR3 nucleotide sequence: TGTGCCCTTGGGGAAATAGAGCCAGAGAATATCGTGTCTCGAGTACTGGGGGATACAAGGACCGATAAACTCATCTTT. Its translation: CALGEIEPENIVSRVLGDTRTDKLIF.

A word on this clone: The TCRdb record carries a much larger clone's protein, which differs from this DNA's translation at residue 11; a read error is the likely cause, and the protein listed here is the DNA translation. CDR3 coding DNA: TGTGCTCTTGGGGAGAGGCACCCCGTCTCTTCCACCGATAAACTCATCTTT. Protein product: CALGERHPVSSTDKLIF. This rearrangement joins TRDV1 to TRDJ1; no firm D call. Germline CDR1 TSWWSYY, CDR2 QGS. There are 17 residues in the CDR3. Deletions cut 3 bases from V and 1 base from J, with 18 bases between.

The genes are TRDV1 and TRDJ1; D is perhaps TRDD3 (6 bases). No J segment appears in TCRdb, so it was assigned here by matching the sequence to germline. CDR1 and CDR2 from the germline V gene are TSWWSYY and QGS. The CDR3 totals 21 residues. With 2 bases removed from V and 4 bases from J, the gap between germline ends came to 32 bases. The CDR3 here is CALGEEAQCGGGTEPLDKLIF. CDR3 bases: TGTGCTCTTGGGGAAGAAGCCCAATGTGGGGGGGGGACCGAACCCCTCGATAAACTCATCTTT.

This clone turned up a few times. The amino acid sequence in TCRdb belongs to a much larger clone and departs from this DNA's translation at residue 14, likely a sequencing read error; the sequence shown is translated from the DNA. The rearrangement uses TRDV3 and TRDJ1, with D possibly TRDD2 on 5 matching bases. The CDR3 has 20 residues. Germline V lookup: CDR1 TVYSNPD, CDR2 GDNSRS (reference sequence). Trimming took 2 bases from V and 2 from J, leaving 33 bases between them. This CDR3 reads CAFVNPFNLPPLLRTDKLIF. The CDR3 region has the DNA TGTGCCTTTGTAAACCCATTTAACCTACCACCATTACTGAGAACCGATAAACTCATCTTT.